This record looks at one T cell receptor beta chain sequence and its context. Treatment: oral pan-JAK inhibitor, 5-10 mg twice daily. This record comes from a study of CD8+ T cells in alopecia areata. Study context: Scalp area affected, as a percentage, set the severity score of treated patients.

Reverse transcribed after extraction, RNA yielded cDNA as the sequencing template. The table came from immunoSEQ multiplex PCR; TCRdb's copy has only in-frame clones and leaves some out. The repertoire holds approximately 200,000 clones, with approximately 45% as singletons. Sequenced material: CD4+ T cells sorted from blood, taken at approximately week 37, from a patient treated with tofacitinib. The sequence was obtained from a human donor with alopecia areata.

The CDR3 protein is CAWSVRLAGGPSSYNEQFF. The DNA for the CDR3 is TGTGCCTGGAGTGTAAGGCTAGCGGGAGGACCCAGCTCCTACAATGAGCAGTTCTTC. The chain couples TRBV30 to TRBJ2-1; 11 positions agree with TRBD2. The CDR3 totals 19 residues. The germline V gene encodes CDR1 GTSNPN and CDR2 SVGIG (reference sequence). J was trimmed by 0 bases and V by 0 bases; bases with no gene match: 10. Together with reference TRBV30 and TRBJ2-1, the CDR3 gives the full variable domain: SQTIHQWPATLVQPVGSPLSLECTVEGTSNPNLYWYRQAAGRGLQLLFYSVGIGQISSEVPQNLSASRPQDRQFILSSKKLLLSDSGFYLCAWSVRLAGGPSSYNEQFFGPGTRLTVL.